This passage covers 24 T cell receptor beta chains from one sample sequenced in a study of shared clonotypes between healthy human individuals. Method: immunoSEQ multiplex PCR; TCRdb's copy keeps in-frame clones and lacks some. Of 2.3 million or so clones listed, 90% to 95% are singletons. Sequencing was done on a sample of naive CD4+ T cells from PBMCs. The subset: CD45RA+ positively selected. Source of these receptors: a man younger than 35 in good health. Some clones in this sample may be carry-over from other donors' samples.

The chain joins TRBV19 to TRBJ2-2; 7 nucleotides line up with TRBD1. Germline CDR1 and CDR2: LNHDA and SQIVND (reference sequence). Trimming at V came to 5 bases and at J to 4 bases, leaving 10 bases not matched to a gene. The CDR3 runs to 16 residues. The CDR3 DNA follows: TGTGCCAGTAGTGCCCGACAGGGAAGCATCACCGGGGAGCTGTTTTTT. Protein: CASSARQGSITGELFF.

This chain links TRBV2 with TRBJ2-7, with a tentative D call TRBD1 (7 bases). Trimming removed 6 bases at V and 2 bases at J, with 23 bases between. The CDR3 has 17 residues. CDR1 and CDR2 from the germline V gene are SNHLY and FYNNEI. As DNA, the CDR3 is TGTGCCAGCAGGGGGGGCCCCGGGACAGCGATTCCCTACGAGCAGTACTTC. Protein sequence: CASRGGPGTAIPYEQYF.

The rearrangement uses TRBV25-1 and TRBJ2-5, with TRBD1 matching over 8 bases. The CDR3 covers 14 residues. V was clipped by 3 bases and J by 4 bases; unmatched bases: 4. Germline V gene sequence: CDR1 MGHDK, CDR2 SYGVNS. The chain's CDR3 is CASSEAGGRETQYF. The CDR3 DNA reads as TGTGCCAGCAGTGAGGCAGGGGGCAGAGAGACCCAGTACTTC.

The CDR3 DNA is TGTGCCAGTACCACCGATCGGGATTCTGGGGCCAACGTCCTGACTTTC. Residues: CASTTDRDSGANVLTF. The chain is built from TRBV19 and TRBJ2-6; D is perhaps TRBD2 (5 bases). With 7 bases removed from V and 1 base from J, the gap between germline ends came to 14 bases. The CDR3 runs 16 residues. From germline, CDR1 is LNHDA and CDR2 SQIVND (reference sequence).

The chain recombines TRBV28 with TRBJ2-7; 8 bases line up with TRBD2. The CDR3 loop spans 19 amino acids. The V gene end was trimmed by 1 base and the J gene end by 1 base; junction bases not matched to a gene: 15. Germline CDR1 is MDHEN and CDR2 is SYDVKM. The CDR3 sequence: CASSLFQRESNPISYEQYF. The CDR3 DNA is TGTGCCAGCAGTTTATTTCAGCGGGAGTCGAACCCTATATCCTACGAGCAGTACTTC.

The chain combines TRBV27 with TRBJ1-2; tentatively, D is TRBD1 (6 bases). V shed 4 bases and J shed 7 bases, with 13 bases lying between them. Germline values: CDR1 MNHEY, CDR2 SMNVEV (reference sequence). There are 13 residues in the CDR3. CDR3 nucleotides: TGTGCCAGCAGTTCACAGGGATTTGGTGGCTACACCTTC. Its translation is CASSSQGFGGYTF.

V usage is TRBV6-5 and J usage is TRBJ1-3; no definite D call. V lost 6 bases and J lost 0, with 12 bases in between. This CDR3 comprises 15 residues. The V gene's germline CDR1 is MNHEY and CDR2 SVGAGI. Written as DNA, the CDR3 is TGTGCCAGCAGCTATCACATAAGCTCTGGAAACACCATATATTTT. It specifies CASSYHISSGNTIYF.

The chain recombines TRBV7-6 with TRBJ1-4; D might be TRBD1 (6 bases). The CDR3 length is 12 residues. Per the germline V gene, CDR1 is SGHVS and CDR2 is FNYEAQ. Deletions cut 2 bases from V and 8 bases from J, with 6 bases between. CDR3 coding DNA: TGTGCCAGCAGCTTAACAGGGGAAAAACTGTTTTTT. Amino acid sequence: CASSLTGEKLFF.

The rearrangement joins TRBV5-4 to TRBJ2-7; 8 bases align to TRBD1. The CDR3 is made up of 15 amino acids. The V gene's germline CDR1 is SGHNT and CDR2 YYREEE (reference sequence). V shed 3 bases, J shed 2 bases, and the junction held 7 bases outside the gene matches. This CDR3 reads CASSSAGTGTYEQYF. The CDR3 bases are TGTGCCAGCAGCTCCGCCGGGACAGGTACCTACGAGCAGTACTTC.

The chain has TRBV28 and TRBJ1-1; 9 positions match TRBD1. The CDR3 has 14 residues. Germline lookup yields CDR1 MDHEN and CDR2 SYDVKM. V shed 8 bases and J 4 bases; nucleotides not matched to a gene: 8. CDR3: CASGGQGGGTEAFF. In DNA, the CDR3 is TGTGCCAGCGGGGGACAGGGAGGTGGCACTGAAGCTTTCTTT.

The chain carries TRBV2 and TRBJ1-6; no clear D. The V end lost 5 bases, the J end lost 0 bases, and 5 bases lay between the germline ends. Germline V lookup: CDR1 SNHLY, CDR2 FYNNEI. This CDR3 region has 14 residues. CDR3 in amino acids: CASSQSSYNSPLHF. CDR3 coding DNA: TGTGCCAGCAGTCAGAGCTCCTATAATTCACCCCTCCACTTT. Variable domain in full (rest from reference TRBV2 and TRBJ1-6): EPEVTQTPSHQVTQMGQEVILRCVPISNHLYFYWYRQILGQKVEFLVSFYNNEISEKSEIFDDQFSVERPDGSNFTLKIRSTKLEDSAMYFCASSQSSYNSPLHFGNGTRLTVT.

This sequence joins TRBV27 and TRBJ2-1, with TRBD2 matching 8 bases. V lost 6 bases and J lost 4; bases outside the gene matches: 11. The germline CDR1 and CDR2 sequences are MNHEY and SMNVEV (reference sequence). The CDR3 has 16 amino acids. In DNA, the CDR3 is TGTGCCAGCAGCTTCTTAAGCGGGAGTAGGTACAATGAGCAGTTCTTC. Translated: CASSFLSGSRYNEQFF.

The sample holds a few counts of this clone. The chain employs TRBV5-1 and TRBJ1-5, with a tentative D call TRBD1 (6 bases). The CDR3 extends over 15 amino acids. Germline V lookup: CDR1 SGHRS, CDR2 YFSETQ. V was shortened by 1 base and J by 5 bases, with 13 bases between the two germline ends. The DNA of the CDR3 is TGCGCCAGCAGCTTGAAGGGGGGCTTGGATCAGCCCCAGCATTTT. This encodes CASSLKGGLDQPQHF.

This clone was counted once. This chain connects TRBV7-2 to TRBJ2-3; D uncertain. V lost 0 bases, J lost 8 bases, and 9 bases lay in between. This CDR3 region has 13 residues. Germline assignment: CDR1 SGHTA and CDR2 FQGNSA. DNA of the CDR3: TGTGCCAGCAGCTTAGCGGGATACGGTACGCAGTATTTT. This gives the protein CASSLAGYGTQYF.

The rearrangement joins TRBV6-1 to TRBJ2-5; 7 bases are a match to TRBD1. Germline CDR1 is MNHNS and CDR2 is SASEGT. J lost 1 base, V lost 6 bases, and 8 bases had no gene match. The CDR3 is 15 amino acids. CDR3 in DNA: TGTGCCAGCAGCGAGGTTCGACAGGGCCAAGAGACCCAGTACTTC. Translation gives CASSEVRQGQETQYF.

V and J are TRBV9 and TRBJ2-2; D not certain. Per the germline V gene, CDR1 is SGDLS and CDR2 is YYNGEE. The CDR3 runs 15 residues. V was trimmed by 0 bases and J by 4 bases, leaving 10 bases between them. The CDR3 DNA follows: TGTGCCAGCAGCGTAGGGGGTATTAGCACCGGGGAGCTGTTTTTT. This translates into CASSVGGISTGELFF.

Concerning this clone: This sample also contains other DNA sequences that code for the same CDR3. The genes are TRBV9 and TRBJ2-7, with D possibly TRBD1 on 5 matching bases. This CDR3 has 16 residues. The V end was cut by 0 bases, the J end by 6 bases, with 19 bases between. The germline V gene encodes CDR1 SGDLS and CDR2 YYNGEE. CDR3 sequence: CASSVEGASGRGEQYF. The CDR3 bases are TGTGCCAGCAGCGTAGAAGGGGCCTCAGGGCGAGGCGAGCAGTACTTC.

This rearrangement joins TRBV4-1 to TRBJ2-7; possibly TRBD2 for D (6 bases). Germline V lookup: CDR1 MGHRA, CDR2 YSYEKL. The CDR3 runs 16 residues. Trimming shortened V by 1 base and J by 4 bases, and 17 bases separated the two germline ends. CDR3 loop: CASSQGRGIPSYEQYF. CDR3 DNA: TGCGCCAGCAGCCAAGGGAGGGGTATCCCTTCATACGAGCAGTACTTC.

The count of this clone is one. V gene TRBV28 combines with J gene TRBJ2-1; 13 nucleotides match TRBD2. Germline loops: CDR1 MDHEN, CDR2 SYDVKM. V was clipped by 6 bases and J by 10 bases; unmatched bases: 9. The CDR3 totals 15 residues. The CDR3 region is CASRYLGLAGFEQFF. In DNA form, the CDR3 reads TGTGCCAGCAGGTATTTGGGACTAGCGGGATTCGAGCAGTTCTTC.

This clone was seen a single time. The chain combines TRBV2 with TRBJ2-1; D is perhaps TRBD1 (7 bases). This CDR3 comprises 14 residues. Germline CDR1 SNHLY, CDR2 FYNNEI. V lost 9 bases to trimming and J lost 4 bases, with 16 bases between them. CDR3 bases: TGTGCCAGTCAGGGGGAGGCAGCTTACAATGAGCAGTTCTTC. This codes for CASQGEAAYNEQFF.

This clone occurred once. The chain combines TRBV19 with TRBJ1-5; TRBD1 might be the D (5 bases). The V gene lost 5 bases and the J gene lost 4 bases, with 15 bases spanning the gap. The CDR3 totals 15 residues. Germline V CDR1 and CDR2: LNHDA, SQIVND (reference sequence). As DNA, the CDR3 is TGTGCCAGTAGTTTTACCTCCGGGGGAAATCAGCCCCAGCATTTT. Protein sequence: CASSFTSGGNQPQHF.

This clone was observed a single time. The chain couples TRBV28 to TRBJ1-1, with D possibly being TRBD1 (5 bases). Germline V gene lookup returns CDR1 MDHEN and CDR2 SYDVKM. V lost 5 bases, J lost 3 bases, and 13 bases lay in between. This CDR3 comprises 14 residues. DNA of the CDR3: TGTGCCAGCAGTGGGGGAGGAGGGTACACTGAAGCTTTCTTT. Protein sequence: CASSGGGGYTEAFF.

The rearrangement links TRBV11-2 to TRBJ2-7, with D possibly being TRBD2 (6 bases). Between the trimmed V and J ends, which lost 3 bases and 1 base, there was a span of 13 bases. Germline V gives CDR1 SGHAT, CDR2 FQNNGV. The CDR3 is 15 amino acids. The CDR3 is CASSFRRESSYEQYF. Here the CDR3 DNA reads TGTGCCAGCAGCTTTAGGAGGGAATCATCCTACGAGCAGTACTTC.

This chain connects TRBV11-2 to TRBJ2-5; D may be TRBD2 (5 bases). The germline V gene encodes CDR1 SGHAT and CDR2 FQNNGV. The CDR3 extends over 15 amino acids. The V end was cut by 2 bases, the J end by 5 bases, with 15 bases between. DNA of the CDR3: TGTGCCAGCAGCTTATCGGTCGCGGGCCAGGAGACCCAGTACTTC. The encoded protein is CASSLSVAGQETQYF.